These 8 T cell receptor beta chains share one sample of origin, sequenced in a study of tumor-infiltrating lymphocytes in primary liver carcinoma. Germline DNA was also extracted, with blood RNA taken from unsorted whole blood. TCR beta cDNA was prepared out of approximately 470 ng total RNA by means of a constant-region primer. Each TCR beta library was derived from three nested multiplex PCR rounds that employed slightly modified ARM-PCR. Rounds one and two of PCR, each of 10 cycles, were primed with TRBV1-TRBV30 forward primers and a C-beta reverse primer. A single record per CDR3 protein comes from TCRdb applying MiXCR to the multiplex PCR reads. The data show under 200,000 distinct CDR3 sequences, about 61% seen once. Sequencing was performed on peripheral blood. All receptors come from a woman aged 55-69 years with primary liver carcinoma and hepatitis B virus infection.

The sample holds a few counts of this clonotype. V and J are TRBV10-2 and TRBJ2-6, with 8 bases fitting TRBD1. Germline CDR1 and CDR2: WSHSY and SAAADI. The CDR3 is made up of 21 amino acids. V was clipped by 0 bases and J by 0 bases; unmatched bases: 13. DNA for the CDR3: TGCGCCAGCAGTGAGTCTTTTGGGAGACAGGGGCCGAGCTCTGGGGCCAACGTCCTGACTTTC. Protein sequence: CASSESFGRQGPSSGANVLTF.

This clonotype was seen many times. The rearrangement uses TRBV6-1 and TRBJ1-4, with D possibly matching TRBD1 (6 bases). CDR3 length: 13 residues. Trimming cost V 8 bases and J 8 bases, with 15 bases left between them. Germline V gives CDR1 MNHNS, CDR2 SASEGT. CDR3 DNA sequence: TGTGCCAGCGGTCGGGGGCTGAAGGAAAAACTGTTTTTT. Translated, it gives CASGRGLKEKLFF.

Comment on this clonotype: The CDR3 does not end in the conserved phenylalanine or tryptophan, so this is likely a read error. The chain carries TRBV11-2 and TRBJ2-7; 7 bases agree with TRBD1. CDR1 and CDR2 (germline): SGHAT, FQNNGV. The CDR3 is 13 amino acids. This chain's CDR3 is CASSRRTGYEQYY. CDR3 in DNA: TGTGCTAGCAGCCGCCGGACAGGCTACGAGCAGTACTAC.

The J gene is TRBJ1-2, the V gene TRBV28; 8 nucleotides agree with TRBD1. Germline values: CDR1 MDHEN, CDR2 SYDVKM. The CDR3 contains 14 residues. V lost 10 bases, J lost 2 bases, and 9 bases stayed unmatched. The CDR3 loop reads CANRIRGRNYGYTF. Written as DNA, the CDR3 is TGTGCCAACAGAATCAGGGGGCGAAACTATGGCTACACCTTC.

In this sample, this clonotype turned up a few times. Given a much more abundant clone one base away, this may be a read error. V usage is TRBV6-6 and J usage is TRBJ2-4, with TRBD1 identical over 10 bases. From germline, CDR1 is MNHNY and CDR2 SVGAGI (reference sequence). There are 19 residues in the CDR3. In DNA form, the CDR3 reads TGTGCCAGCAGTCTAAAGACAGGGGGCTTAAGAGTAGCCAAATACATTCAGTACTTC. It codes for CASSLKTGGLRVAKYIQYF.

The V call is TRBV7-9, the J call TRBJ2-7; 10 bases match TRBD1. CDR1 SEHNR and CDR2 FQNEAQ come from the germline V gene (reference sequence). The CDR3 contains 14 residues. V gave up 5 bases and J gave up 4 bases; unmatched junction bases: 5. DNA of the CDR3: TGTGCCAGCAGCCGGGGACAGGGGTGGTACGAGCAGTACTTC. Translating gives CASSRGQGWYEQYF.

The chain couples TRBV11-2 to TRBJ1-2; D is perhaps TRBD1 (6 bases). The CDR3 extends over 14 amino acids. Germline V CDR1 and CDR2: SGHAT, FQNNGV. V was clipped by 0 bases and J by 9 bases, with 14 bases between them. The CDR3 DNA is TGTGCCAGCAGCTTAGAGACAGGCGGCTACAGCTACACCTTC. Its translation: CASSLETGGYSYTF.

Comment on this clonotype: The junction differs from germline at one of its ends, possibly a read error. The rearrangement uses TRBV11-2 and TRBJ2-7, with a tentative D call TRBD2 (6 bases). Per the germline V gene, CDR1 is SGHAT and CDR2 is FQNNGV. This CDR3 spans 15 amino acids. CDR3 region: CASSLGRVGRYKQYF. The CDR3 DNA reads as TGTGCCAGCAGCTTAGGGAGGGTAGGCCGCTACAAGCAGTACTTC.